This TCR beta chain was sequenced during a study of cytomegalovirus exposure and HLA in healthy donors. This clone was picked up a small number of times. Primers: 60 Vbeta forward and 13 Jbeta reverse. TCRdb keeps only in-frame clones here, not all; method: immunoSEQ multiplex PCR. Here the sample spans 150,000 to 200,000 clones, approximately 83% being singletons. This CDR3 is 14 amino acids long. Germline lookup yields CDR1 MRHNA and CDR2 SNTAGT. Deletions cut 0 bases from V and 4 bases from J, with 6 bases between. The sequenced sample was PBMCs. This TCR was recovered from a man between 18 and 35 years old in good health and CMV-seropositive. The V call is TRBV6-4, the J call TRBJ2-2; D might be TRBD1 (6 bases). The CDR3 spells CASSDSTGTGELFF. DNA for the CDR3: TGTGCCAGCAGTGACTCGACAGGCACCGGGGAGCTGTTTTTT.